This T cell receptor (beta chain) emerged from a study of T cell repertoires in cytomegalovirus infection. Study-wide background: CMV infection plus the matching HLA type was flagged by public TCR beta signatures. Findings and limits, study-wide: What dominated the ex vivo response were HLA-C-restricted CMV-specific TCR beta clonotypes. Identification of carriers of CMV plus the relevant HLA was achieved through cumulative public TCR beta family frequency.

TCRdb reprocessed the reads with MiXCR, giving one entry per CDR3 protein. The repertoire has approximately 200,000 distinct CDR3 sequences, approximately 22% of them found once; the top ten carry about 20%. The germline CDR1 and CDR2 sequences are MNHNS and SASEGT. The CDR3 runs to 16 residues. With V trimmed by 5 bases and J by 1 base, 9 bases remained unmatched. This clonotype was seen many times. Its specificity is unknown. The sample comprised CD8+ T cells from PBMCs. The chain links TRBV6-1 to TRBJ2-3; 7 bases line up with TRBD2. The clonotype originates from a human donor in good health (CMV status not recorded). Some clones in this sample may be carry-over from other donors' samples. CDR3 loop: CASSSQAGSRTDTQYF. The CDR3 DNA reads TGTGCCAGCAGTTCCCAAGCGGGGAGTCGCACAGATACGCAGTATTTT.